This entry lists 22 T cell receptor beta chains sequenced from one sample in a study of cytomegalovirus exposure and HLA in healthy donors. PCR primers comprised 60 Vbeta and 13 Jbeta primers. Using immunoSEQ multiplex PCR, the repertoire was profiled, and TCRdb retains in-frame clones only, with some absent. This sample carries 85,000 to 130,000 clones, 75% to 85% of them seen once, and the ten largest clones take over 4%. The specimen was PBMCs. These receptors originate from a female donor in good health and CMV-seropositive.

The chain combines TRBV9 with TRBJ1-1, with D possibly being TRBD1 (6 bases). Trimming removed 0 bases at V and 11 bases at J, with 14 bases between. CDR1 is SGDLS and CDR2 is YYNGEE in the germline V gene. This CDR3 has 13 amino acids. The CDR3 reads CASSVEGGARAFF. DNA for the CDR3: TGTGCCAGCAGCGTAGAGGGGGGGGCGCGGGCTTTCTTT.

The chain couples TRBV29-1 to TRBJ2-7; D is perhaps TRBD2 (6 bases). Germline loops: CDR1 SQVTM, CDR2 ANQGSEA. The CDR3 runs 17 residues. The V end lost 2 bases, the J end lost 0 bases, and 20 bases lay between the germline ends. CDR3 residues: CSVERVGGPTSSYEQYF. The CDR3 DNA reads TGCAGCGTTGAAAGGGTGGGAGGCCCTACTAGCTCCTACGAGCAGTACTTC.

The chain joins TRBV4-1 to TRBJ1-2, with 7 bases lining up with TRBD1. This CDR3 contains 16 residues. With V trimmed by 2 bases and J by 3 bases, 9 bases remained unmatched. Germline V gene sequence: CDR1 MGHRA, CDR2 YSYEKL. The CDR3 here is CASSQSVDRVYYGYTF. DNA of the CDR3: TGCGCCAGCAGCCAATCTGTTGACAGGGTATACTATGGCTACACCTTC.

V usage is TRBV19 and J usage is TRBJ1-1; no firm D call. The CDR3 sequence is 13 residues long. Germline lookup yields CDR1 LNHDA and CDR2 SQIVND (reference sequence). Trimming removed 3 bases from V and 3 bases from J, with 8 bases in between. CDR3 region: CASSIYSDTEAFF. CDR3 sequence (DNA): TGTGCCAGTAGTATCTACTCGGACACTGAAGCTTTCTTT.

The V call is TRBV7-2, the J call TRBJ2-1; 7 bases fit TRBD2. Germline V gives CDR1 SGHTA, CDR2 FQGNSA. This CDR3 is 15 amino acids long. The trim removed 1 base at V and 3 bases at J, leaving 3 bases unmatched. DNA for the CDR3: TGTGCCAGCAGCTTAGTTGGGGGGGGCTACAATGAGCAGTTCTTC. Translating it yields CASSLVGGGYNEQFF.

For this clone: At one of its ends the junction is not consistent with the germline gene, which may arise from a read error. This chain uses TRBV7-2 with TRBJ2-1, with 14 bases identical to TRBD2. Germline CDR1 reads SGHTA; CDR2 reads FQGNSA. The length of the CDR3 is 14 residues. The CDR3 is CASSPEGLAGVGVF. The CDR3 coding sequence is TGTGCCAGCAGCCCGGAGGGACTAGCGGGGGTGGGTGTCTTC.

The sample holds one count of this clone. The chain has TRBV7-2 and TRBJ1-1; TRBD1 matches 9 bases. The J segment lost 1 base and the V segment lost 6 bases, leaving 6 bases of the junction unmatched. The length of the CDR3 is 15 residues. From germline, CDR1 is SGHTA and CDR2 FQGNSA. The CDR3: CASSRQGVSNTEAFF. DNA of the CDR3: TGTGCCAGCAGTCGACAGGGGGTGTCGAACACTGAAGCTTTCTTT. The variable domain in full, with the rest retrieved from reference TRBV7-2 and TRBJ1-1, is GAGVSQSPSNKVTEKGKDVELRCDPISGHTALYWYRQSLGQGLEFLIYFQGNSAPDKSGLPSDRFSAERTGGSVSTLTIQRTQQEDSAVYLCASSRQGVSNTEAFFGQGTRLTVV.

V is TRBV7-8 and J is TRBJ2-3; TRBD1 matches at 12 bases. Germline CDR1 is SGHVS and CDR2 is FQNEAQ. V was pared by 5 bases and J by 4 bases, with 4 bases of the junction left unmatched. This CDR3 region has 15 residues. CDR3: CASSPRDRGPDTQYF. The CDR3 DNA sequence: TGTGCCAGCAGCCCGAGGGACAGGGGGCCAGATACGCAGTATTTT.

The V call is TRBV5-1, the J call TRBJ2-1; TRBD2 agrees at 13 bases. V lost 4 bases and J lost 5; bases outside the gene matches: 12. The CDR3 sequence is 18 residues long. Germline CDR1 reads SGHRS; CDR2 reads YFSETQ. The CDR3 nucleotides are TGCGCCAGCAGCGAACCCACCCTGGGACTAGCGGGGCACAATGAGCAGTTCTTC. Its protein is CASSEPTLGLAGHNEQFF. Combining the CDR3 with reference TRBV5-1 and TRBJ2-1 gives the whole variable domain KAGVTQTPRYLIKTRGQQVTLSCSPISGHRSVSWYQQTPGQGLQFLFEYFSETQRNKGNFPGRFSGRQFSNSRSEMNVSTLELGDSALYLCASSEPTLGLAGHNEQFFGPGTRLTVL.

The V gene is TRBV10-2, the J gene TRBJ1-6; the match to TRBD1 covers 8 bases. Germline lookup yields CDR1 WSHSY and CDR2 SAAADI. The CDR3 loop spans 15 amino acids. V was pared by 9 bases and J by 4 bases, with 8 bases of the junction left unmatched. The CDR3 DNA sequence: TGCGCCAGTCAACAGGGGGGGATTTATAATTCACCCCTCCACTTT. Its protein product is CASQQGGIYNSPLHF.

The chain links TRBV5-1 to TRBJ1-2, with a tentative D call TRBD1 (5 bases). V lost 1 base and J 7 bases, leaving 17 bases between the germline ends. The CDR3 extends over 15 amino acids. The V gene's germline CDR1 is SGHRS and CDR2 YFSETQ. The CDR3: CASSLSLQGAAGYTF. The CDR3 region has the DNA TGCGCCAGCAGCTTGTCGCTTCAGGGTGCGGCTGGCTACACCTTC.

The CDR3 region has the DNA TGTGCCAGCAGCCCGGGACCCGGGACAGAAGGTCAGCCCCAGCATTTT. It codes for CASSPGPGTEGQPQHF. This chain uses TRBV5-4 with TRBJ1-5; 7 nucleotides align to TRBD1. The CDR3 sequence is 16 residues long. Germline V gene lookup returns CDR1 SGHNT and CDR2 YYREEE (reference sequence). The V segment lost 4 bases and the J segment 6 bases; nucleotides outside the gene matches: 13.

In its sample, this clone was seen once. The rearrangement links TRBV5-8 to TRBJ2-7; unclear D gene. CDR1 and CDR2 (germline): SGHTS, YDEGEE. Trimming cost V 5 bases and J 2 bases, with 17 bases left between them. The CDR3 spans 15 residues. CDR3 nucleotides: TGTGCCAGCAGTTACCGGGTCGGGTATACCTACGAGCAGTACTTC. This translates into CASSYRVGYTYEQYF.

The chain employs TRBV6-6 and TRBJ2-3; 7 bases align to TRBD2. The CDR3 spans 13 residues. The J segment lost 2 bases and the V segment lost 8 bases, leaving 4 bases of the junction unmatched. Germline CDR1 and CDR2: MNHNY and SVGAGI (reference sequence). CDR3 loop: CASGGRVTDTQYF. Here the CDR3 DNA reads TGTGCCAGCGGAGGGAGGGTCACAGATACGCAGTATTTT.

The table lists this clone with a few counts. The chain links TRBV7-2 to TRBJ2-1, with 11 bases lining up with TRBD2. There are 15 residues in the CDR3. The J segment lost 4 bases and the V segment lost 5 bases, leaving 4 bases of the junction unmatched. Germline lookup yields CDR1 SGHTA and CDR2 FQGNSA. The CDR3 region has the DNA TGTGCCAGCAGCCAGCCTAGCGGGGGGTACAATGAGCAGTTCTTC. It translates to CASSQPSGGYNEQFF.

This chain connects TRBV11-3 to TRBJ2-3; 9 nucleotides agree with TRBD2. V shed 5 bases and J 5 bases; nucleotides not matched to a gene: 2. In germline, CDR1 is SGHNT, CDR2 YENEEA. The CDR3 has 13 amino acids. The DNA of the CDR3 is TGTGCCAGCAGCCAACTAGCGGGAGATACGCAGTATTTT. Protein product: CASSQLAGDTQYF. The whole variable domain, filled in from reference TRBV11-3 and TRBJ2-3, reads EAGVVQSPRYKIIEKKQPVAFWCNPISGHNTLYWYLQNLGQGPELLIRYENEEAVDDSQLPKDRFSAERLKGVDSTLKIQPAELGDSAVYLCASSQLAGDTQYFGPGTRLTVL.

This chain connects TRBV18 to TRBJ1-6; D is possibly TRBD1 (6 bases). The CDR3 is 14 amino acids. CDR1 is KGHSH, CDR2 LQKENI, per germline. V was shortened by 3 bases and J by 6 bases, with 9 bases between the two germline ends. CDR3 in amino acids: CASSPDRTNSPLHF. The CDR3 nucleotides read TGTGCCAGCTCACCGGACAGAACTAATTCACCCCTCCACTTT.

This chain links TRBV9 with TRBJ1-3; possible D gene TRBD1, 6 bases. The CDR3 is 16 residues long. Germline CDR1 is SGDLS and CDR2 is YYNGEE. The V and J ends lost 4 bases and 0 bases respectively, with 14 bases between them. CDR3 DNA sequence: TGTGCCAGCAGCAGGCGACAGGAGAGCTCTGGAAACACCATATATTTT. Protein product: CASSRRQESSGNTIYF.

The rearrangement links TRBV7-9 to TRBJ1-2; no definite D call. V was shortened by 5 bases and J by 5 bases, with 12 bases between the two germline ends. Germline V CDR1 and CDR2: SEHNR, FQNEAQ (reference sequence). The CDR3 extends over 13 amino acids. For the CDR3, the DNA is TGTGCCAGCAGCCTCGGGAGGGCTTATGGCTACACCTTC. As protein: CASSLGRAYGYTF.

This chain links TRBV5-1 with TRBJ2-7, with 12 bases lining up with TRBD2. The V gene's germline CDR1 is SGHRS and CDR2 YFSETQ. The CDR3 runs to 15 residues. V lost 1 base, J lost 6 bases, and 5 bases stayed unmatched. The CDR3 DNA reads TGCGCCAGCAGCTTGCGACTAGCGGGAGCGGTCGAGCAGTACTTC. Residues: CASSLRLAGAVEQYF.

This rearrangement joins TRBV7-9 to TRBJ2-7; TRBD1 aligns across 8 bases. CDR3 length: 15 residues. CDR1 and CDR2 (germline): SEHNR, FQNEAQ (reference sequence). J gave up 2 bases and V 1 base, and 4 bases lay outside the gene matches. CDR3 residues: CASSLVGTGPYEQYF. In DNA, the CDR3 is TGTGCCAGCAGCTTAGTCGGGACAGGTCCCTACGAGCAGTACTTC.

This rearrangement joins TRBV6-6 to TRBJ2-5; possible D gene TRBD1, 6 bases. The CDR3 extends over 13 amino acids. The germline V and J ends were trimmed by 5 bases and 1 base, with 8 bases remaining between them. Germline-derived CDR1 and CDR2 are MNHNY and SVGAGI (reference sequence). The CDR3, as DNA: TGTGCCAGCAGTCGGACAGTCCAAGAGACCCAGTACTTC. Residues: CASSRTVQETQYF.